This record covers a single T cell receptor (beta chain). This CDR3 comprises 14 residues. Germline V lookup: CDR1 SGHRS, CDR2 YFSETQ. The germline V and J ends were trimmed by 0 bases and 3 bases, with 6 bases remaining between them. Primers included in the PCR were 60 Vbeta and 13 Jbeta primers. Produced via immunoSEQ multiplex PCR; TCRdb's table is partial and in-frame only. The table lists roughly 190,000 clones, roughly 80% of them singletons, with about 2.9% in the top ten. The donors were healthy bone marrow donors. Donors counted as nominally healthy when sampled, yet unrecorded immune exposures were likely. This entry belongs to a study of cytomegalovirus exposure and HLA in healthy donors.

This TCR was recovered from a female donor in good health and CMV-seronegative. The specimen was PBMCs. The chain employs TRBV5-1 and TRBJ2-2; D not resolved. CDR3 region: CASSLAQDTGELFF. DNA of the CDR3: TGCGCCAGCAGCTTGGCGCAGGACACCGGGGAGCTGTTTTTT.